The entry below gives a single TCR beta chain sequence along with its context. The target of this receptor is not known. This may stem from a read error, because a much larger clone lies one nucleotide away. The TCR beta CDR3 regions were amplified from RNA transcripts. A first-round RT-PCR of the TCR CDR3 used the HTBI primer set with the Qiagen OneStep RT-PCR kit. Libraries were constructed in a second round of multiplex PCR, after which size selection and purification were carried out. The libraries were sequenced on an Illumina HiSeq2000 using paired-end 100 bp reads. In the authors' own workflow: Raw data were processed with SOAPnuke, discarding reads with adapters, uncalled bases, mean Phred below 15, or no exact constant-primer or identifier match. COPE v1.2.5 was used to merge high-quality paired reads, and clonotypes were defined as unique nucleotide sequences. Clonotypes were aligned to IMGT TRBV, TRBD and TRBJ reference segments using MiTCR v1.1. Only V-J combinations with frequency above 0.0001, covering 99% to 99.2% of repertoires, were analysed. A TCS score was defined as the ratio between F50 (clonal expansion) and ExV (chaos), using BLOSUM62-based TCRdist between CDR3 peptides within each V-J. Welch's t-statistics and random forest reduced roughly 540 V-J features to some 14, which were used in a naive Bayes classifier (R e1071). TCRdb itself trimmed the public reads at Q25 with fastp, ran MiXCR and retained productive beta chains. Rows matching on CDR3 protein sequence are summarized as one entry with the most common DNA and genes. The V and J calls, along with clone size, are taken from TCRdb and not from the paper's own processing. This sample is represented by a few hundred thousand distinct CDR3 sequences; under 25% of them were singletons. 50% of the sample lies in the top ten.

Reading the germline V gene gives CDR1 SGHNT and CDR2 YENEEA. The CDR3 covers 16 residues, taking in both the cysteine and the phenylalanine. Here the CDR3 DNA is all that survives: 48 bases in frame from base 1. This sample is drawn from a study of T cells in Graves' hyperthyroidism and ophthalmopathy (dated by TCRdb to about 2019). In terms of the full investigation: Peripheral blood was collected at initial diagnosis, before any treatment. To identify distinguishing TCR V-J signatures, a discovery cohort of around 100 patients was used, comprising 43 with Graves' ophthalmopathy and around 57 with stable Graves' hyperthyroidism. An independent validation cohort of about 19 hyperthyroidism patients and about 16 patients who later progressed to ophthalmopathy tested prospective prediction of ophthalmopathy. For training and testing, the 95 to 100 patients in the discovery cohort were randomly divided in a 7:3 ratio. Thyroid tissue and blood T-cell repertoires from over 5 Graves' hyperthyroidism patients were also compared in the study. After sampling, hyperthyroidism patients received methimazole starting at 30 mg daily, and ophthalmopathy patients received high-dose intravenous methylprednisolone. The paper describes TCR Vbeta CDR3 sequencing of around 130 peripheral blood samples, made up of around 41 ophthalmopathy patients, some 76 hyperthyroidism patients and 17 progressor patients. The full study reports these points: Most expanded thyroid clonotypes (frequency above 0.001) were also detected in blood, suggesting blood repertoires may reflect thyroid immune responses. No statistical method was used to set the sample size in advance, and investigators knew the group allocation. A 13 V-J signature model separated ophthalmopathy from stable hyperthyroidism, with approximately 87% sensitivity and 81.08% specificity in cross-validation and 80%/75% in testing. During validation, the model predicted progression to ophthalmopathy a median of around six months ahead of onset, with just under 71% sensitivity and about 75% specificity.

Graves' hyperthyroidism was defined as stable when no progression to ophthalmopathy occurred over 18 months of follow-up. The hyperthyroidism patients were between 18 and 65 years old and newly diagnosed, with a disease duration of less than 2 months. Exclusion was applied to patients with uncontrolled infections, other autoimmune diseases, pregnancy or lactation. Diagnoses relied on clinical symptoms, serum thyroxine and TRAb, thyroid ultrasound and orbital computed tomography. PBMCs were isolated from 10 ml of fresh peripheral blood by Ficoll-Paque density gradient centrifugation. Trizol reagent was used to extract total RNA, and RNA quality was then checked on an Agilent 2100 Bioanalyzer.

The chain employs TRBV11-3 and TRBJ2-1; no D gene is confidently identified. The sequenced sample consisted of blood. This TCR was recovered from a woman aged 45 to 65 with Graves' hyperthyroidism. Read as DNA, the sequence is TGTGCCATCAGCTTAGCCGCTCGGGCCTCCTACAATGAGCAGTTCTTC. Its amino acids are CAISLAARASYNEQFF.